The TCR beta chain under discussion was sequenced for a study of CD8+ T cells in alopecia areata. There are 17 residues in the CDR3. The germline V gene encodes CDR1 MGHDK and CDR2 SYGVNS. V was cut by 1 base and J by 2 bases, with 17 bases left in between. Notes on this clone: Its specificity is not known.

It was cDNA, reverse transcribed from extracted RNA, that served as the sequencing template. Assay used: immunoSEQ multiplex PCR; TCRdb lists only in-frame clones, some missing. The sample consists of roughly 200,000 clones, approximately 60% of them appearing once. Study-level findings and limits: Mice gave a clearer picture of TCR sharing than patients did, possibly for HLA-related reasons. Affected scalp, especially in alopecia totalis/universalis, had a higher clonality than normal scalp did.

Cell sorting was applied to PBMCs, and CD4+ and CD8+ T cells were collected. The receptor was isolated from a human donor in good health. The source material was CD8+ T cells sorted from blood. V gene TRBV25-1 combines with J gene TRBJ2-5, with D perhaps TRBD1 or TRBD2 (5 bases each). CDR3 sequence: CASSESVGPEFQETQYF. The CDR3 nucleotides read TGTGCCAGCAGTGAATCCGTGGGACCCGAATTTCAAGAGACCCAGTACTTC.